These T cell receptor beta chains were read from a single sample in a study of cytomegalovirus exposure and HLA in healthy donors. Here immunoSEQ multiplex PCR was the method, and the copy in TCRdb shows in-frame clones only, minus some. The sample lists about 130,000 clones, under 90% occurring once. Specimen: PBMCs. The receptors were sampled from a woman younger than 30 in good health and CMV-seronegative. The CDR3 runs from the conserved cysteine through the conserved F or W. The D gene is left open where the match is weak. Rows give clone size only sometimes, using once, few, many, or a class for an expanded clone.

v_call	j_call	clone_size	d_call	cdr3_nt	cdr3_aa
TRBV11-1	TRBJ2-2	NA	NA	TGTGCCAGCAGCTTATCTCGTCGGGACACCGGGGAGCTGTTTTTT	CASSLSRRDTGELFF
TRBV27	TRBJ1-2	NA	NA	TGTGCCAGCAGTCCCTCGGGGGGGAGCTATGGCTACACCTTC	CASSPSGGSYGYTF
TRBV1	TRBJ2-3	NA	NA	TGCACCAGCAGCCCCTTTCCAGATACGCAGTATTTT	CTSSPFPDTQYF
TRBV6-6	TRBJ1-2	NA	TRBD1	TGTGCCAGCAGTTACCCCGTTGGACAGGGAGGCGACACCTTC	CASSYPVGQGGDTF
TRBV29-1	TRBJ1-4	NA	TRBD1	TGCAGCGTCCCTTCAATCCAGGGGGGTTGGGTTGAAAAACTGTTTTTT	CSVPSIQGGWVEKLFF
TRBV2	TRBJ1-1	NA	TRBD1	TGTGCCAGCAGAACCGTCGCAGGGGGCACTGAAGCTTTCTTT	CASRTVAGGTEAFF
TRBV12-1	TRBJ2-7	NA	NA	TGTGCCAGCAGCTTTCGGGACAGGTTAGGACTCACCGAGTACGAGCAGTACTTC	CASSFRDRLGLTEYEQYF
TRBV7-6	TRBJ1-1	once	NA	TGTGCCAGCATCGGGTACGACACTGAAGCTTTCTTT	CASIGYDTEAFF
TRBV10-3	TRBJ1-2	few	NA	TGTGCCATCAGTGAGAGGGGGAAATCTAACTATGGCTACACCTTC	CAISERGKSNYGYTF
TRBV28	TRBJ1-1	NA	NA	TGTGCCAGCAGTCTTCCTTGGACCCTAAGGGGGACTGAAGCTTTCTTT	CASSLPWTLRGTEAFF
TRBV9	TRBJ2-3	NA	TRBD1	TGTGCCAGCAGCGCCCGGGACAGGGCAATTACAGATACGCAGTATTTT	CASSARDRAITDTQYF
TRBV11-2	TRBJ1-1	NA	NA	TGTGCCAGCAGCTTAGGGGGGGGTGAAGCTTTCTTT	CASSLGGGEAFF
TRBV5-1	TRBJ1-5	NA	NA	TGCGCCAGCAGCTTGGCCCCGGGGGGCAATCAGCCCCAGCATTTT	CASSLAPGGNQPQHF
TRBV10-1	TRBJ2-1	NA	TRBD2	TGCGCCAGCAGTGTTAGGCGGGAGGGACACTACAATGAGCAGTTCTTC	CASSVRREGHYNEQFF
TRBV29-1	TRBJ2-1	NA	NA	TGCAGCGTTGTAGGGACATCCAATGAGCAGTTCTTC	CSVVGTSNEQFF
TRBV5-1	TRBJ1-1	NA	NA	TGCGCCAGCAGCTTTTCCCCTCCGGGTTGGGACACTGAAGCTTTCTTT	CASSFSPPGWDTEAFF
TRBV29-1	TRBJ2-2	NA	TRBD2	TGCAGCGTCGGACTAGCGGGGAACACCGGGGAGCTGTTTTTT	CSVGLAGNTGELFF
TRBV21-1	TRBJ2-1	NA	NA	TGTGCCAGCAGCCGCAAAGTACTAGGATACAATGAGCAGTTCTTC	CASSRKVLGYNEQFF
TRBV4-1	TRBJ2-7	NA	TRBD2	TGCGCCAGCAGCCAAGAAATCCTCTCATTAGCGGGACACTACGAGCAGTACTTC	CASSQEILSLAGHYEQYF
TRBV5-1	TRBJ2-7	NA	TRBD1	TGCGCCAGCAGCTTGGAGGGACAGAGCTACGAGCAGTACTTC	CASSLEGQSYEQYF
TRBV5-5	TRBJ1-5	NA	NA	TGTGCCAGCAGCTCACAAGGGGACATCGGCAATCAGCCCCAGCATTTT	CASSSQGDIGNQPQHF
TRBV6-6	TRBJ2-3	once	NA	TGTGCCAGCAGTTATCCTAGCACCTACACAGATACGCAGTATTTT	CASSYPSTYTDTQYF
TRBV5-8	TRBJ1-2	once	TRBD1	TGTGCCAGCAGCTTGGGTCGACAGGGCCATGGCTACACCTTC	CASSLGRQGHGYTF
TRBV6-6	TRBJ2-7	NA	NA	TGTGCCAGCAGTACCCTAGCGAGCTACGAGCAGTACTTC	CASSTLASYEQYF
TRBV5-6	TRBJ1-2	NA	NA	TGTGCCAGCAGCTTGAAGGGGCCTCGGGGCTACACCTTC	CASSLKGPRGYTF
TRBV6-1	TRBJ2-5	NA	NA	TGTGCCAGTGGTGCTGGCGGCGCCCAAGAGACCCAGTACTTC	CASGAGGAQETQYF
TRBV11-3	TRBJ2-7	NA	NA	TGTGCCAGCAGCGTGGACAGTTTCTACGAGCAGTACTTC	CASSVDSFYEQYF
TRBV28	TRBJ1-1	NA	TRBD1	TGTGCCAGCAGTTTATCCCCGACAGGGAGCACTGAAGCTTTCTTT	CASSLSPTGSTEAFF
TRBV5-1	TRBJ1-2	few	NA	TGCGCCAGCAGCTTGTCCGGGGACTATGGCTACACCTTC	CASSLSGDYGYTF
TRBV6-1	TRBJ2-3	NA	NA	TGTGCCAGCAGTCTACAGGGAGATACGCAGTATTTT	CASSLQGDTQYF
TRBV5-4	TRBJ1-1	NA	NA	TGTGCCAGCAGCTTCAACTACGCAAAGAACACTGAAGCTTTCTTT	CASSFNYAKNTEAFF
TRBV7-3	TRBJ2-1	NA	TRBD1	TGTGCCAGCAGCTCCCGACAGGGGAACGACAATGAGCAGTTCTTC	CASSSRQGNDNEQFF
TRBV6-1	TRBJ1-4	NA	NA	TGTGCCAGCAGTGACCCCTTGTCGGAGGGAAAACTGTTTTTT	CASSDPLSEGKLFF
TRBV5-8	TRBJ2-3	NA	NA	TGTGCCAGCAGCTTGTTAAGTCTACTGAGCACAGATACGCAGTATTTT	CASSLLSLLSTDTQYF
TRBV19	TRBJ1-3	NA	NA	TGTGCCAGTAGGCCCCCCGGGAGGGCTGGAAACACCATATATTTT	CASRPPGRAGNTIYF
TRBV5-3	TRBJ1-1	NA	TRBD1	TGTGCCAGAAGCACCCGGGACAGGGTGTTGAACACTGAAGCTTTCTTT	CARSTRDRVLNTEAFF
TRBV18	TRBJ2-5	few	TRBD2	TGTGCCAGCTCACCACGGACTAGCGGGAGTAGGGAGACCCAGTACTTC	CASSPRTSGSRETQYF
TRBV30	TRBJ2-5	NA	NA	TGTGCCTGGCGGAGGGACCAAGAGACCCAGTACTTC	CAWRRDQETQYF
TRBV27	TRBJ2-7	NA	NA	TGTGCCAGCAGCCCAGGGGTAGAGCAGTACTTC	CASSPGVEQYF
TRBV21-1	TRBJ2-5	NA	NA	TGTGCCAGCGCACTAGCGGGAGGGCCTAAGACCCAGTACTTC	CASALAGGPKTQYF
TRBV2	TRBJ1-3	NA	NA	TGTGCCAGCAGCGGGCGGGGCAGGGCCGGAAACACCATATATTTT	CASSGRGRAGNTIYF
TRBV6-6	TRBJ1-5	few	NA	TGTGCCACCCTACGGGGGGACCCTAATCAGCCCCAGCATTTT	CATLRGDPNQPQHF
TRBV25-1	TRBJ1-1	NA	TRBD1	TGTGCCAGCAGTGGGGACAGGGAAACGCCGGACACTGAAGCTTTCTTT	CASSGDRETPDTEAFF
TRBV11-2	TRBJ1-1	NA	NA	TGTGCCAGCAGCTTAAGGGCGGGCACTGAAGCTTTCTTT	CASSLRAGTEAFF
TRBV30	TRBJ2-7	NA	NA	TGTGCCTGGAGTCGCAGGTTCGGCGGAAGAGGGGGCTACGAGCAGTACTTC	CAWSRRFGGRGGYEQYF
TRBV18	TRBJ2-5	NA	NA	TGTGCCAGCTCACCACCTACTAGAAAAGAGACCCAGTACTTC	CASSPPTRKETQYF
TRBV2	TRBJ2-5	few	NA	TGTGCCAGCAGTGAATGGACACCTGGAGGGGAGACCCAGTACTTC	CASSEWTPGGETQYF
TRBV27	TRBJ2-7	NA	NA	TGTGCCAGCAGTAGCGTCCTCGGTCACTCCTACGAGCAGTACTTC	CASSSVLGHSYEQYF
TRBV6-1	TRBJ1-1	NA	NA	TGTGCCAGCAGGGCAGGGGCCTCCACTGAAGCTTTCTTT	CASRAGASTEAFF
TRBV19	TRBJ1-2	NA	NA	TGTGCCAGTAGTATAGGGGGCAAGGGCTACACCTTC	CASSIGGKGYTF
TRBV7-3	TRBJ2-2	NA	NA	TGTGCCAGCAGCTTAATCCCGGACATATCCGGGGAGCTGTTTTTT	CASSLIPDISGELFF
TRBV19	TRBJ2-4	NA	NA	TGTGCCAGTAGTAGAGGGGGGGACATTCAGTACTTC	CASSRGGDIQYF
TRBV5-6	TRBJ1-1	NA	TRBD1	TGTGCCAGCAGCCCCAGCCACAGGGGTTTGAACACTGAAGCTTTCTTT	CASSPSHRGLNTEAFF
TRBV27	TRBJ2-3	few	TRBD2	TGTGCCACCGGGACTAGCGGGAGAGTAGATACGCAGTATTTT	CATGTSGRVDTQYF
TRBV2	TRBJ2-3	NA	TRBD2	TGTGCCAGCAGTGAGAGAGCGGGAGTGGGCACAGATACGCAGTATTTT	CASSERAGVGTDTQYF